The source of this TCR beta chain is a study of blood T cell repertoires in COVID-19. The wider study: The study drew acute and convalescent COVID-19 samples from the United States, Italy and Spain. Sources were T cells, B-cell-depleted T cells, or PBMCs; the material itself was cDNA or gDNA.

In the original processing: Estimates of nucleated cell counts were drawn from the amplification of reference gene primers. The protocol was immunoSEQ multiplex PCR, while the TCRdb copy is restricted to in-frame clones and leaves out a portion. V and J calls and clone size are as listed in that table; D and trimming were resolved from the DNA. This table has about 410,000 clones, around nine tenths appearing once. Patients in Seattle were enrolled during active infection, then followed longitudinally. The CDR3 is 17 residues long. The V end lost 3 bases, the J end lost 2 bases, and 20 bases lay between the germline ends. Germline V gene lookup returns CDR1 KGHSH and CDR2 LQKENI. This clone was counted a single time.

The sequence came from a woman aged 35 to 49 with COVID-19, enrolled during active disease. The specimen sequenced was peripheral blood. The chain carries TRBV18 and TRBJ2-7; D perhaps matches TRBD2 (5 bases). The chain's CDR3 is CASSPASNGVTPYEQYF. The CDR3 DNA reads TGTGCCAGCTCACCCGCGTCGAACGGGGTTACTCCCTACGAGCAGTACTTC.